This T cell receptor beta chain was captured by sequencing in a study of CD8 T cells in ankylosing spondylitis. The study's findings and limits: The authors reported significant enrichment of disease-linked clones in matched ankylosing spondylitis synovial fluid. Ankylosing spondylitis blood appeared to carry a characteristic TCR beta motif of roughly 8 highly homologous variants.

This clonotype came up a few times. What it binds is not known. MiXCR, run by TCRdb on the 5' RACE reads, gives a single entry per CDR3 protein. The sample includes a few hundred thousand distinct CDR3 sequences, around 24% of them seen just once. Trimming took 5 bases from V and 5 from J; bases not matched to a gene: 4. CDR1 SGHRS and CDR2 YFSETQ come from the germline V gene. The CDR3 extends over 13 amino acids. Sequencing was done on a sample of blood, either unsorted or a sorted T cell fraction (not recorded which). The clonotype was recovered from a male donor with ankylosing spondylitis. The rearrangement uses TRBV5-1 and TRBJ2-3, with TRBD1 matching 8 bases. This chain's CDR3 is CASRVTGGDTQYF. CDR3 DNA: TGCGCCAGCAGGGTAACAGGGGGAGATACGCAGTATTTT.